The 12 T cell receptor beta chains below all came from one sample that was sequenced in a study of T cell responses to AZD1222 COVID-19 vaccine. Sequencing was performed with immunoSEQ multiplex PCR; in TCRdb, only in-frame clones are kept and a portion is missing. The sample records 150,000 to 200,000 clones, 94% being singletons. The specimen comprised peripheral blood, sampled 28 days after the second AZD1222 dose. The receptors shown here come from an adult who received the AZD1222 COVID-19 vaccine.

This chain connects TRBV6-5 to TRBJ2-7, with D perhaps matching TRBD2 (6 bases). V was cut by 11 bases and J by 0 bases, with 20 bases left in between. The CDR3 runs to 15 residues. Germline lookup yields CDR1 MNHEY and CDR2 SVGAGI. CDR3 sequence (DNA): TGTGCCGTAGGGGATGGCGGGGATAGCTCCTACGAGCAGTACTTC. Translation gives CAVGDGGDSSYEQYF.

This chain's CDR3 is CASSFTGPRGRVHEKLFF. Written as DNA, the CDR3 is TGTGCCAGCAGTTTCACGGGACCACGGGGAAGGGTACATGAAAAACTGTTTTTT. This chain links TRBV28 with TRBJ1-4; D is possibly TRBD1 (5 bases). This CDR3 region has 18 residues. Germline CDR1 and CDR2: MDHEN and SYDVKM. V was pared by 3 bases and J by 6 bases, with 23 bases between.

The V and J genes are TRBV29-1 and TRBJ1-1; TRBD1 matches 10 bases. CDR1 is SQVTM and CDR2 is ANQGSEA in the germline V gene. CDR3 size: 14 residues. V was pared by 4 bases and J by 5 bases, with 7 bases of the junction left unmatched. The CDR3 nucleotides read TGCAGCGTTGGAGACAGGGGGCGATTAACTGAAGCTTTCTTT. Translation gives CSVGDRGRLTEAFF.

The chain uses TRBV4-1 and TRBJ1-2; TRBD1 matches 8 bases. The germline V gene encodes CDR1 MGHRA and CDR2 YSYEKL. The CDR3 is 15 residues long. V was clipped by 3 bases and J by 4 bases; unmatched bases: 7. For the CDR3, the DNA is TGCGCCAGCAGCCATGAGACAGGGGAGAGCTATGGCTACACCTTC. It encodes CASSHETGESYGYTF.

This rearrangement joins TRBV4-1 to TRBJ2-5, with 8 bases matching TRBD1. This CDR3 has 17 amino acids. Germline V gene data show CDR1 as MGHRA and CDR2 as YSYEKL. J lost 1 base, V lost 0 bases, and 7 bases had no gene match. For the CDR3, the DNA is TGCGCCAGCAGCCAAGATCGGGGGACAGGAAGCCAAGAGACCCAGTACTTC. The encoded protein is CASSQDRGTGSQETQYF.

The genes are TRBV11-3 and TRBJ2-5, with D perhaps matching TRBD1 or TRBD2 (5 bases each). Per germline, CDR1 SGHNT and CDR2 YENEEA. This CDR3 is 14 amino acids long. Trimming removed 0 bases at V and 3 bases at J, with 8 bases between. The CDR3 DNA reads as TGTGCCAGCAGCTTAGAAGGGACCGAAGAGACCCAGTACTTC. Amino acids: CASSLEGTEETQYF.

The chain recombines TRBV6-5 with TRBJ2-1, with D unclear. V was pared by 5 bases and J by 5 bases, with 4 bases between. Germline V gives CDR1 MNHEY, CDR2 SVGAGI. The CDR3 runs to 11 residues. The CDR3 region is CASSRNNEQFF. The CDR3 DNA follows: TGTGCCAGCAGTAGAAACAATGAGCAGTTCTTC.

This chain uses TRBV7-2 with TRBJ1-5; 7 bases map to TRBD1. CDR3 length: 15 residues. The junction had 6 bases not matched to a gene; V was cut back by 3 bases and J by 4 bases. Germline-derived CDR1 and CDR2 are SGHTA and FQGNSA. CDR3 loop: CASSFDGTENQPQHF. The CDR3 DNA follows: TGTGCCAGCAGCTTCGACGGGACAGAAAATCAGCCCCAGCATTTT.

This chain uses TRBV28 with TRBJ2-1, with 8 bases identical to TRBD1. After removal of 3 bases from V and 9 bases from J, the junction contained 7 bases not matched to a gene. The CDR3 is made up of 14 amino acids. Germline V gives CDR1 MDHEN, CDR2 SYDVKM. The CDR3 sequence: CASSLAGGLGEQFF. Written as DNA, the CDR3 is TGTGCCAGCAGTTTGGCAGGGGGCCTCGGTGAGCAGTTCTTC.

The chain links TRBV11-3 to TRBJ2-1, with D uncertain. CDR1 SGHNT and CDR2 YENEEA come from the germline V gene. Trimming cost V 1 base and J 4 bases, with 20 bases left between them. The CDR3 is made up of 18 amino acids. The CDR3, as DNA: TGTGCCAGCAGCTTAGTCCACACGTCAATGGCAGCTTACAATGAGCAGTTCTTC. It specifies CASSLVHTSMAAYNEQFF.

The chain uses TRBV28 and TRBJ1-1; TRBD1 matches 8 bases. The CDR3 runs to 13 residues. Germline V gives CDR1 MDHEN, CDR2 SYDVKM. V lost 5 bases, J lost 8 bases, and 7 bases stayed unmatched. CDR3 in amino acids: CASSQDRDREAFF. The CDR3 DNA reads TGTGCCAGCAGTCAAGACCGGGACAGGGAAGCTTTCTTT.

This clone was counted a single time. The chain carries TRBV7-9 and TRBJ2-1; D not certain. This CDR3 has 14 residues. Trimming shortened V by 4 bases and J by 4 bases, and 11 bases separated the two germline ends. CDR1 SEHNR and CDR2 FQNEAQ come from the germline V gene (reference sequence). CDR3 DNA sequence: TGTGCCAGCAGCTCTGTTGCGGAATACAATGAGCAGTTCTTC. It codes for CASSSVAEYNEQFF.